This T cell receptor (beta chain) was sequenced in a study of vaccination effects on CD4 cells after COVID-19. Across the whole study: Two convalescent patients were sampled 16 days and one week before vaccination. Points from the study as a whole: Convalescent patients were scarce in the study, and it lacked early post-infection timepoints. Infection- and vaccine-induced clones contracted markedly late after vaccination.

The assay was immunoSEQ multiplex PCR, and TCRdb's table has in-frame clones only and misses some. The sample carries 22,000 or so clones, 75% to 85% recorded once. Antigen-specific CD4+ T cells were first expanded with viral peptide pools by the ViraFEST assay and only then sequenced. The authors isolated CD4+ T cells after around nine days of culture. The individual was infected with SARS-CoV-2 between March and December 2020, as confirmed by PCR. Concerning this clone itself: Its antigen is not identified.

Germline V gene data show CDR1 as SGHNT and CDR2 as YYREEE (reference sequence). There are 14 residues in the CDR3. V gave up 0 bases and J gave up 5 bases; unmatched junction bases: 2. This clonotype originated in a human donor who had a prior SARS-CoV-2 infection. This chain joins TRBV5-4 and TRBJ2-5, with TRBD2 identical over 9 bases. Sequenced material: CD4+ T cells from PBMCs cultured with a peptide pool, taken before COVID-19 vaccination. CDR3 DNA: TGTGCCAGCAGCTTGGTAGCGGGGGATGAGACCCAGTACTTC. It is translated as CASSLVAGDETQYF.